This T cell receptor beta chain emerged from a study of blood T cell repertoires in COVID-19. Study background: Italy, Spain and the United States were the sources of the convalescent and acute COVID-19 samples. T cells, B-cell-depleted T cells, or PBMCs provided the cDNA or gDNA that served as material.

It was during active infection that Seattle patients were enrolled and then longitudinally followed. In the authors' workflow: Quantification of nucleated cells was approximated via reference gene primer amplification. Sequencing was performed with immunoSEQ multiplex PCR; in TCRdb, only in-frame clones are kept and a portion is missing. V, J and clone size are taken as reported in that table, and D and trimming were inferred from the DNA itself. The repertoire holds about 120,000 clones, with around 89% as singletons. Sequencing was performed on peripheral blood. The receptor comes from a woman in her sixties with COVID-19, enrolled during active disease.

The CDR3 reads CAWSRSAVGYGYTF. DNA of the CDR3: TGTGCCTGGAGTCGGAGTGCAGTGGGCTATGGCTACACCTTC. V usage is TRBV30 and J usage is TRBJ1-2; no definite D call. CDR1 is GTSNPN, CDR2 SVGIG, per germline (reference sequence). Deletions cut 2 bases from V and 4 bases from J, with 14 bases between. The CDR3 has 14 amino acids.